This TCR beta chain was sequenced for a study of blood T cell repertoires in COVID-19. Produced via immunoSEQ multiplex PCR; TCRdb's table is partial and in-frame only. Of about 98,000 clones listed, 82% are singletons. This CDR3 has 13 amino acids. CDR1 and CDR2 from the germline V gene are SGHTA and FQGNSA. V shed 1 base and J shed 8 bases, with 11 bases lying between them. The V and J genes are TRBV7-2 and TRBJ1-2, with D hard to call. Sequenced input: peripheral blood. The receptor was derived from a man older than 75 with acute or convalescent COVID-19. The CDR3 reads CASSLGGRGGYTF. The DNA for the CDR3 is TGTGCCAGCAGCTTAGGTGGCCGCGGGGGCTACACCTTC.